This T cell receptor beta chain was recorded in a study of T cells after yellow fever vaccination. The authors made TCR cDNA by 5'RACE template switching, adding a universal primer site and UMIs. Each CDR3 protein is one row after TCRdb ran MiXCR on the 5' RACE reads. The sample has 60,000 to 95,000 distinct CDR3 sequences; about 7.7% are singletons. V gave up 3 bases and J gave up 0 bases, with 12 bases separating them. CDR1 is LNHDA and CDR2 is SQIVND in the germline V gene (reference sequence). This CDR3 region has 16 residues. The sequence was collected from a young man who received the YFV17D yellow fever vaccine. The sample was CD8+ T cells sorted from PBMCs, taken roughly 10 days after the first yellow fever vaccination. The chain links TRBV19 to TRBJ1-5; D unclear. Written as DNA, the CDR3 is TGTGCCAGTAGTATCCCCGGACGGTATAGCAATCAGCCCCAGCATTTT. This codes for CASSIPGRYSNQPQHF.